The next 20 T cell receptor beta chains were all read from a single sample in a study of cytomegalovirus exposure and HLA in healthy donors (dated by TCRdb to about 2017). The library was made by the immunoSEQ multiplex PCR assay. For the multiplex PCR, a mixture combining 60 forward primers for TCR Vbeta segments and 13 reverse primers for TCR Jbeta segments was used. Here the immuneACCESS table is served through TCRdb, limited to in-frame sequences with V and J called. Missing clones are a known gap in these copies; in checked studies unresolved V genes cover under half, and the rest lacks a known reason. For this sample the table gives about 130,000 clones, of which approximately 80% were detected only once. The top ten hold more than 1.5% of the sample. Sequenced sample: PBMCs. The source is a man over 45 in good health and CMV-seronegative.

The chain carries TRBV19 and TRBJ2-4, with D tentatively TRBD1 (5 bases). Trimming left V 1 base short and J 6 bases short, with 7 bases between. CDR1 and CDR2 from the germline V gene are LNHDA and SQIVND (reference sequence). The CDR3 spans 13 residues. CDR3 sequence: CASSIGQINIQYF. The CDR3 bases are TGTGCCAGTAGTATAGGACAGATAAACATTCAGTACTTC. The variable domain in full, with the rest retrieved from reference TRBV19 and TRBJ2-4, is DGGITQSPKYLFRKEGQNVTLSCEQNLNHDAMYWYRQDPGQGLRLIYYSQIVNDFQKGDIAEGYSVSREKKESFPLTVTSAQKNPTAFYLCASSIGQINIQYFGAGTRLSVL.

Concerning this clone: Other DNA sequences in the same sample also yield this CDR3. The V and J genes are TRBV4-3 and TRBJ1-1; weak D call: TRBD1 (6 bases). This CDR3 contains 14 residues. Looked up from germline, CDR1 is LGHNA and CDR2 is YSLEER. Trimming left V 2 bases short and J 11 bases short, with 18 bases between. CDR3 DNA sequence: TGCGCCAGCAGCCAATCTGGGGACACTCTTCGTGCTTTCTTT. Encoded protein: CASSQSGDTLRAFF.

This clone occurred a few times. The chain recombines TRBV6-1 with TRBJ1-1; 8 bases map to TRBD1. Germline V CDR1 and CDR2: MNHNS, SASEGT. The J segment lost 4 bases and the V segment lost 4 bases, leaving 5 bases of the junction unmatched. The CDR3 has 14 amino acids. DNA of the CDR3: TGTGCCAGCAGTGTGGACAGGGCTGGCACTGAAGCTTTCTTT. Protein product: CASSVDRAGTEAFF.

The rearrangement links TRBV6-5 to TRBJ2-5; possible D gene TRBD2, 7 bases. The ends were cut back, 0 bases at V and 5 bases at J, with 13 bases in the middle. Germline-derived CDR1 and CDR2 are MNHEY and SVGAGI. This CDR3 spans 15 amino acids. As DNA, the CDR3 is TGTGCCAGCAGTTACTCGGGAGGGGGACGGGAGACCCAGTACTTC. It translates to CASSYSGGGRETQYF.

The gene calls are TRBV2 and TRBJ2-2; tentatively, D is TRBD1 (5 bases). Germline lookup yields CDR1 SNHLY and CDR2 FYNNEI. The CDR3 is 13 amino acids. Trimming removed 8 bases from V and 4 bases from J, with 11 bases in between. The CDR3 nucleotides read TGTGCCAGCCGCGCGACAGTCACCGGGGAGCTGTTTTTT. The encoded protein is CASRATVTGELFF.

The chain carries TRBV19 and TRBJ2-3; D is perhaps TRBD2 (6 bases). Germline lookup yields CDR1 LNHDA and CDR2 SQIVND (reference sequence). The CDR3 spans 14 residues. Trimming shortened V by 6 bases and J by 1 base, and 11 bases separated the two germline ends. This CDR3 reads CASRTSGGTDTQYF. The CDR3, as DNA: TGTGCCAGTAGGACATCGGGGGGCACAGATACGCAGTATTTT.

V usage is TRBV9 and J usage is TRBJ2-1; TRBD2 aligns across 9 bases. The V gene's germline CDR1 is SGDLS and CDR2 YYNGEE. Trimming removed 3 bases from V and 9 bases from J; junction bases left unmatched: 16. The CDR3 has 17 residues. CDR3 residues: CASSATVIAGARGEQFF. The DNA of the CDR3 is TGTGCCAGCAGCGCCACCGTTATAGCGGGGGCTCGCGGTGAGCAGTTCTTC. Full variable domain (outside the CDR3, taken from reference TRBV9 and TRBJ2-1): DSGVTQTPKHLITATGQRVTLRCSPRSGDLSVYWYQQSLDQGLQFLIQYYNGEERAKGNILERFSAQQFPDLHSELNLSSLELGDSALYFCASSATVIAGARGEQFFGPGTRLTVL.

The chain has TRBV6-5 and TRBJ2-2; 10 nucleotides agree with TRBD2. Losses at the gene ends were 10 bases for V and 4 bases for J; bases not matched to a gene: 3. The CDR3 is 13 amino acids. Germline CDR1 reads MNHEY; CDR2 reads SVGAGI. The CDR3 DNA follows: TGTGCCACCCTAGCGGGGGTCACCGGGGAGCTGTTTTTT. Amino acid sequence: CATLAGVTGELFF.

About this clone: The junction departs from the called germline gene at one end, perhaps through a read error. The chain combines TRBV19 with TRBJ2-5; D not certain. The CDR3 length is 13 residues. The germline gives CDR1 LNHDA, CDR2 SQIVND (reference sequence). In DNA form, the CDR3 reads TGTGCCAGTAGTATATTTTTCGGAGAGGCCCAGTACTTC. Translation gives CASSIFFGEAQYF. Drawing the rest from reference TRBV19 and TRBJ2-5, the complete variable domain is DGGITQSPKYLFRKEGQNVTLSCEQNLNHDAMYWYRQDPGQGLRLIYYSQIVNDFQKGDIAEGYSVSREKKESFPLTVTSAQKNPTAFYLCASSIFFGEAQYFGPGTRLLVL.

The chain has TRBV30 and TRBJ1-2; D is ambiguous. The V end was cut by 2 bases, the J end by 5 bases, with 15 bases between. The length of the CDR3 is 14 residues. Looked up from germline, CDR1 is GTSNPN and CDR2 is SVGIG (reference sequence). This chain's CDR3 is CAWSRRVLSYGYTF. The DNA for the CDR3 is TGTGCCTGGAGTCGCCGGGTTCTTTCGTATGGCTACACCTTC.

For this clone: The germline gene is not matched at one end of the junction; a read error may be the cause. The rearrangement uses TRBV5-4 and TRBJ1-4, with no clear D. Germline assignment: CDR1 SGHNT and CDR2 YYREEE (reference sequence). This CDR3 comprises 14 residues. CDR3 sequence: CASGLAATNEKLFF. The CDR3 DNA follows: TGTGCCAGCGGCTTGGCTGCAACTAATGAAAAACTGTTTTTT.

The V gene is TRBV5-1, the J gene TRBJ1-2; 9 bases align to TRBD1. The germline gives CDR1 SGHRS, CDR2 YFSETQ. The CDR3 consists of 15 residues. With V trimmed by 4 bases and J by 4 bases, 8 bases remained unmatched. The CDR3 DNA is TGCGCCAGCAGCAAAAGACAGGGGGAAGGCTATGGCTACACCTTC. Its translation: CASSKRQGEGYGYTF.

Regarding this clone: Relative to the germline gene, one junction end is altered; a read error may explain this. This chain links TRBV7-9 with TRBJ2-5; 9 bases are shared with TRBD1. The CDR3 loop spans 14 amino acids. Germline-derived CDR1 and CDR2 are SEHNR and FQNEAQ (reference sequence). DNA for the CDR3: TGTTCCAGCAGCAAACAGGGGGCGCGGGAGACCCAGTACTTC. Its protein product is CSSSKQGARETQYF.

V gene TRBV5-6 combines with J gene TRBJ2-3, with TRBD1 identical over 9 bases. Germline V gene data show CDR1 as SGHDT and CDR2 as YYEEEE. Germline trimming cut 3 bases from V and 3 bases from J; bases unmatched to any gene: 8. CDR3 length: 16 residues. The DNA for the CDR3 is TGTGCCAGCAGCTCATGGACAGGGGTCTTGACAGATACGCAGTATTTT. Protein product: CASSSWTGVLTDTQYF.

The chain joins TRBV5-4 to TRBJ1-3, with 10 bases matching TRBD1. This CDR3 has 15 residues. The trim removed 2 bases at V and 4 bases at J, leaving 3 bases unmatched. The germline V gene has CDR1 SGHNT and CDR2 YYREEE (reference sequence). The CDR3 region is CASSFDRGLGNTIYF. The CDR3 DNA reads as TGTGCCAGCAGCTTCGACAGGGGGCTCGGAAACACCATATATTTT.

In this sample, this clone turned up once. The J gene is TRBJ1-2, the V gene TRBV19; 10 nucleotides align to TRBD1. V trimming: 9 bases; J trimming: 7 bases; junction bases outside the gene matches: 11. Looked up from germline, CDR1 is LNHDA and CDR2 is SQIVND (reference sequence). The CDR3 totals 14 residues. CDR3 region: CASRPGQGYFGYTF. CDR3 nucleotides: TGTGCCAGCCGACCGGGACAGGGGTACTTTGGCTACACCTTC.

V and J are TRBV28 and TRBJ2-2, with a possible D match to TRBD1 (6 bases). The germline V gene has CDR1 MDHEN and CDR2 SYDVKM. The CDR3 runs to 14 residues. The V and J ends lost 6 bases and 3 bases respectively, with 11 bases between them. CDR3 nucleotides: TGTGCCAGCAGCGGGACAACCTACACCGGGGAGCTGTTTTTT. Translating gives CASSGTTYTGELFF.

This chain uses TRBV19 with TRBJ1-1; 7 bases fit TRBD1. The CDR3 length is 16 residues. V lost 1 base to trimming and J lost 0 bases; unmatched junction nucleotides: 5. Germline V lookup: CDR1 LNHDA, CDR2 SQIVND (reference sequence). The CDR3 region has the DNA TGTGCCAGTAGTATAGCGACGACAGGGTTGAACACTGAAGCTTTCTTT. Translation gives CASSIATTGLNTEAFF. The complete variable domain, with remaining parts taken from reference TRBV19 and TRBJ1-1, reads DGGITQSPKYLFRKEGQNVTLSCEQNLNHDAMYWYRQDPGQGLRLIYYSQIVNDFQKGDIAEGYSVSREKKESFPLTVTSAQKNPTAFYLCASSIATTGLNTEAFFGQGTRLTVV.

The table lists this clone with a few counts. The gene calls are TRBV7-9 and TRBJ2-1, with 12 bases that match TRBD2. The V gene end was trimmed by 6 bases and the J gene end by 0 bases; junction bases not matched to a gene: 12. This CDR3 has 19 residues. Per germline, CDR1 SEHNR and CDR2 FQNEAQ (reference sequence). This CDR3 reads CASSQLAGGLLRSYNEQFF. Written as DNA, the CDR3 is TGTGCCAGCAGTCAACTAGCGGGGGGTCTCCTACGCTCCTACAATGAGCAGTTCTTC.

The chain carries TRBV5-4 and TRBJ2-3, with a weak D call TRBD1 (5 bases). V was cut by 4 bases and J by 9 bases, with 21 bases left in between. This CDR3 comprises 15 residues. CDR1 and CDR2 from the germline V gene are SGHNT and YYREEE (reference sequence). CDR3 nucleotide sequence: TGTGCCAGCAGCCCTGAGGCGGCCCCAGGGATGACGCAGTATTTT. Protein product: CASSPEAAPGMTQYF.